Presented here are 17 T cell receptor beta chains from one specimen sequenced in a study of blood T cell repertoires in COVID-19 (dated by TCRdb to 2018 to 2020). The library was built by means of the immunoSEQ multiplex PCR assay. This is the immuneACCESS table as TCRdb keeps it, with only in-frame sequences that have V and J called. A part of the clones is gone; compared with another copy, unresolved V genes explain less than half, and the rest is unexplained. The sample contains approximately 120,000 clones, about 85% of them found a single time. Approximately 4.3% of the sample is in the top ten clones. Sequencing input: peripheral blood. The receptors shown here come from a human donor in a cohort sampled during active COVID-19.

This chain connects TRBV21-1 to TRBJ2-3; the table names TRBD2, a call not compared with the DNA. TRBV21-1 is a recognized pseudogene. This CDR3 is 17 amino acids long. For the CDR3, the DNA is TGTGCCAGCAGCACCTCTCCAACCGCCCTAGGCGGAGATACGCAGTATTTT. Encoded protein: CASSTSPTALGGDTQYF.

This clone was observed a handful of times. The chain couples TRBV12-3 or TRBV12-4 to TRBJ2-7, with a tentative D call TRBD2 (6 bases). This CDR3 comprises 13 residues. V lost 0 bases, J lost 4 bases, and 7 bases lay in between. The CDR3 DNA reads TGTGCCAGCAGTTTAGCGGCGGGGTACGAGCAGTACGTC. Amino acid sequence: CASSLAAGYEQYV.

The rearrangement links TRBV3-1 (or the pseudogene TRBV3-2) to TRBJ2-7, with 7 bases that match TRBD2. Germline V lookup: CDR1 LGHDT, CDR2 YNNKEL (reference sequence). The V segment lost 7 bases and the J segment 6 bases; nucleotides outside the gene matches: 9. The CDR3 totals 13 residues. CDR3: CASTLGGKGEQYF. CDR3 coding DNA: TGTGCCAGCACCTTGGGGGGGAAGGGCGAGCAGTACTTC.

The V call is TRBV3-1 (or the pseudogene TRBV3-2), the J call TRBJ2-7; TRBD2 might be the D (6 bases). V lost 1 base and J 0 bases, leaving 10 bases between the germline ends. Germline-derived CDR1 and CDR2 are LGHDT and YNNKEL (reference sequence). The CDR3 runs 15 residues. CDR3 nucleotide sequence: TGTGCCAGCAGCCAAGCCGGGGGTAGCTCCTACGAGCAGTACGTC. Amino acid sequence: CASSQAGGSSYEQYV.

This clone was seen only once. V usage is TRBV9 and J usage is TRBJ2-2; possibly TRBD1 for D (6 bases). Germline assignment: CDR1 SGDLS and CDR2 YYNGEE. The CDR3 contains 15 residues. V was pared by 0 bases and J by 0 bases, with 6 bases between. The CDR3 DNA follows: TGTGCCAGCAGCGTAGACAGGGCGAACACCGGGGAGCTGTTTTTT. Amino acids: CASSVDRANTGELFF.

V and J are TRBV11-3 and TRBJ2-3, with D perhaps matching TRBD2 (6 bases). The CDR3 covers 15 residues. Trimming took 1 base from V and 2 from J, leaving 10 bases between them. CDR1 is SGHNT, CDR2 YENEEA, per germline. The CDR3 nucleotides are TGTGCCAGCAGCTTAGGCCGGGAGTACACAGATACGCAGTATTTT. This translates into CASSLGREYTDTQYF.

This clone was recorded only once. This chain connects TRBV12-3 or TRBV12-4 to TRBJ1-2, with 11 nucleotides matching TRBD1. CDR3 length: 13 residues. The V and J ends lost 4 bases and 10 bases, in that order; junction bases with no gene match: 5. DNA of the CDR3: TGTGCCAGCAGTTCTCGGACAGGGGGCGACTACACCTTC. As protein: CASSSRTGGDYTF.

Here the CDR3 DNA reads TGCGCCAGCAGCTTATCTAGCGGAGCGACAGATACGCAGTATTTT. Encoded protein: CASSLSSGATDTQYF. This chain links TRBV5-1 with TRBJ2-3, with 7 bases aligning to TRBD2. V shed 2 bases and J 3 bases; nucleotides not matched to a gene: 6. There are 15 residues in the CDR3. The germline gives CDR1 SGHRS, CDR2 YFSETQ.

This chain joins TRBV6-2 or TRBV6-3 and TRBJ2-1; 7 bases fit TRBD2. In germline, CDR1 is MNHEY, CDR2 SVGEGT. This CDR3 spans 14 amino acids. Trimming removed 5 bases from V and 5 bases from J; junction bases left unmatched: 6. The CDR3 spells CASSRPSGNNEQFF. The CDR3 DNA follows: TGTGCCAGCAGTAGACCTAGCGGAAACAATGAGCAGTTCTTC.

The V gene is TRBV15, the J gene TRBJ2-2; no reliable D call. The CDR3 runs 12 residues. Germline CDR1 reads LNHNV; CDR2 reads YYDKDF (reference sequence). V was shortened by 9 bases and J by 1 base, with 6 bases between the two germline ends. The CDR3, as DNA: TGTGCCACGGCCCTGAACACCGGGGAGCTGTTTTTT. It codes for CATALNTGELFF.

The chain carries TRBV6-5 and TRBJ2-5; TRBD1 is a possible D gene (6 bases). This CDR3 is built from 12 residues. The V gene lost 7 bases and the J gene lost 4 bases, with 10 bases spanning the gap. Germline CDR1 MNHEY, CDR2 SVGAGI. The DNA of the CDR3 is TGTGCCAGCACTTTAGGGGGAGAGACCCAGTACTTC. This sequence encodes CASTLGGETQYF.

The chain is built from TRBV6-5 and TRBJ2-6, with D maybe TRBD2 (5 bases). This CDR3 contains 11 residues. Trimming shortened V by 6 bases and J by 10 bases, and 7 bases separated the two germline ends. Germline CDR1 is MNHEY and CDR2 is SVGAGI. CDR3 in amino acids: CASRAGNVLTF. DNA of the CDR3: TGTGCCAGCAGGGCGGGTAACGTCCTGACTTTC.

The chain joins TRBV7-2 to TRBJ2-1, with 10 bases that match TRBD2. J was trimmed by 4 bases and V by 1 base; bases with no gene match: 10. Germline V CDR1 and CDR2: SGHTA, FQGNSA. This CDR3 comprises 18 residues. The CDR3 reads CASSLVRWTSGIYNEQFF. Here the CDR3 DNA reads TGTGCCAGCAGCTTAGTGAGGTGGACTAGCGGTATATACAATGAGCAGTTCTTC.

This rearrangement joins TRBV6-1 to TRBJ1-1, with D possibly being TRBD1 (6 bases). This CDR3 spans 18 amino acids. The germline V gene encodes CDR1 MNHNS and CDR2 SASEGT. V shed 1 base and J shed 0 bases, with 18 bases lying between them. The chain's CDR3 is CASSEVSRGRVMNTEAFF. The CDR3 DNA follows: TGTGCCAGCAGTGAAGTTAGCAGGGGTCGAGTAATGAACACTGAAGCTTTCTTT.

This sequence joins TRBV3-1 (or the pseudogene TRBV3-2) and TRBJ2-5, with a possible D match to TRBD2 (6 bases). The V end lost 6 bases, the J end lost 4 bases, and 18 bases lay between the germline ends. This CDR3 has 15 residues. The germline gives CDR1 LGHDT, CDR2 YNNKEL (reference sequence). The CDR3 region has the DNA TGTGCCAGCAGAGGATATGCGCGGGATGGAGAGACCCAGTACTTC. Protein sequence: CASRGYARDGETQYF.

The DNA of the CDR3 is TGCGCCAGCAGCAGTGCAGGAATCCAAGAGACCCAGTACTTC. Amino acids: CASSSAGIQETQYF. This chain connects TRBV5-1 to TRBJ2-5; no clear D. The CDR3 sequence is 14 residues long. Trimming left V 4 bases short and J 1 base short, with 11 bases between. The germline V gene encodes CDR1 SGHRS and CDR2 YFSETQ.

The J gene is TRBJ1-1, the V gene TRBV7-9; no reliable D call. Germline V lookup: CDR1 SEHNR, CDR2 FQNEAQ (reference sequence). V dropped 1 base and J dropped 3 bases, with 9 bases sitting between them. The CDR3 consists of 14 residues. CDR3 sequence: CASSLVGPDTEAFF. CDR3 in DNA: TGTGCCAGCAGCTTAGTTGGGCCAGACACTGAAGCTTTCTTT.